The 12 T cell receptor beta chains given below trace back to one sample, sequenced in a study of T cell clonotyping in hematopoietic cell transplantation (dated by TCRdb to the early 2020s). Libraries were constructed by the immunoSEQ multiplex PCR assay. The immuneACCESS repertoire file appears here via TCRdb, limited to in-frame rearrangements. These files lack a portion of the clones; in checked studies, under half of the deficit traces to unresolved V genes, and the cause of the others is not known. In all, the sample holds some 9,600 clones, and about half of those were seen once. Of the sample, 10% to 15% is held by the ten largest clones. This specimen's time point label, interpreted: 100 days after allo-HCT. The specimen comprised peripheral blood mononuclear cells, sampled 100 days after allogeneic stem cell transplant. The source of these receptors is a female patient in her fifties or sixties who had an allogeneic stem cell transplant from an unrelated donor, so the T cells may come from the graft donor. Some clones in this sample may be carry-over from other donors' samples.

The rearrangement links TRBV7-9 to TRBJ1-2; 9 bases map to TRBD1. Germline assignment: CDR1 SEHNR and CDR2 FQNEAQ (reference sequence). Trimming cost V 4 bases and J 8 bases; bases outside gene matches: 5. This CDR3 contains 13 residues. CDR3: CASSWDRAEGYTF. The DNA of the CDR3 is TGTGCCAGCAGCTGGGACAGGGCAGAAGGCTACACCTTC.

This clone has just a few counts. The V call is TRBV2, the J call TRBJ2-7; D gene uncertain. V lost 7 bases, J lost 3 bases, and 13 bases lay in between. Germline V gene sequence: CDR1 SNHLY, CDR2 FYNNEI. The CDR3 runs 13 residues. CDR3 in amino acids: CASTTTFDYEQYF. For the CDR3, the DNA is TGTGCCAGCACAACGACTTTCGACTACGAGCAGTACTTC.

The chain uses TRBV19 and TRBJ1-2, with D tentatively TRBD1 (5 bases). Trimming took 4 bases from V and 1 from J, leaving 13 bases between them. CDR1 and CDR2 (germline): LNHDA, SQIVND (reference sequence). CDR3 length: 15 residues. CDR3 sequence (DNA): TGTGCCAGTAGTAATCGGGACCTACTTAACTATGGCTACACCTTC. This codes for CASSNRDLLNYGYTF.

The chain joins TRBV5-1 to TRBJ2-7; TRBD1 or TRBD2 may be the D gene (5 bases each). CDR3 length: 12 residues. Germline assignment: CDR1 SGHRS and CDR2 YFSETQ. The ends were cut back, 0 bases at V and 12 bases at J, with 13 bases in the middle. This CDR3 is CASSLEGPTWYF. The CDR3, as DNA: TGCGCCAGCAGCTTGGAGGGACCGACCTGGTACTTC.

This chain joins TRBV25-1 and TRBJ2-7; D remains ambiguous. Germline CDR1 and CDR2: MGHDK and SYGVNS. The CDR3 runs 14 residues. Between the trimmed V and J ends, which lost 2 bases and 6 bases, there was a span of 14 bases. CDR3 nucleotide sequence: TGTGCCAGCAGTGAAAGACTCTTCCTAGGCGAGCAGTACTTC. Amino acids: CASSERLFLGEQYF.

The CDR3 DNA follows: TGTGCCAGCAGCTTAGAGGATGGCTACACCTTC. This translates into CASSLEDGYTF. The chain uses TRBV5-4 and TRBJ1-2, with no clear D. CDR1 and CDR2 (germline): SGHNT, YYREEE (reference sequence). Between the trimmed V and J ends, which lost 2 bases and 6 bases, there was a span of 5 bases. The CDR3 is 11 residues long.

The rearrangement joins TRBV25-1 to TRBJ1-2; perhaps TRBD1 as D (6 bases). Germline V lookup: CDR1 MGHDK, CDR2 SYGVNS. This CDR3 spans 14 amino acids. The ends were cut back, 2 bases at V and 8 bases at J, with 15 bases in the middle. The CDR3 DNA reads as TGTGCCAGCAGTGAACACGGGACAAGAGGGGGCTACACCTTC. It yields the protein CASSEHGTRGGYTF.

The chain employs TRBV1 and TRBJ2-2; the table assigns TRBD2, which was not confirmed against the DNA. TRBV1 is a recognized pseudogene. The CDR3 runs to 19 residues. The CDR3 bases are TGCACCAGCAGCCAAGACCCTAATTCTAGCGGGAGTTTGACCGGGGAGCTGTTTTTT. It codes for CTSSQDPNSSGSLTGELFF.

This clone has more than one count but fewer than ten. CDR3 amino acids: CSVEDLDRVNYGYTF. In DNA, the CDR3 is TGCAGCGTTGAAGATCTGGACAGAGTTAACTATGGCTACACCTTC. This rearrangement joins TRBV29-1 to TRBJ1-2, with a weak D call TRBD1 (6 bases). This CDR3 comprises 15 residues. CDR1 and CDR2 from the germline V gene are SQVTM and ANQGSEA. Between the trimmed V and J ends, which lost 0 bases and 1 base, there was a span of 12 bases.

This clone has only one observation. The chain recombines TRBV30 with TRBJ2-5; no definite D call. Trimming removed 5 bases from V and 4 bases from J, with 8 bases in between. There are 11 residues in the CDR3. Germline V gene data show CDR1 as GTSNPN and CDR2 as SVGIG (reference sequence). CDR3 loop: CAWLTSETQYF. The CDR3 nucleotides are TGTGCCTGGCTAACTTCAGAGACCCAGTACTTC.

This clone came up a few times. The chain combines TRBV30 with TRBJ1-5; 8 nucleotides agree with TRBD1. The germline V gene encodes CDR1 GTSNPN and CDR2 SVGIG (reference sequence). The CDR3 has 13 residues. V gave up 8 bases and J gave up 6 bases; unmatched junction bases: 9. The CDR3 reads CAAGQGELQPQHF. As DNA, the CDR3 is TGTGCCGCTGGACAGGGAGAACTTCAGCCCCAGCATTTT. Supplemented by reference TRBV30 and TRBJ1-5, the full variable domain reads SQTIHQWPATLVQPVGSPLSLECTVEGTSNPNLYWYRQAAGRGLQLLFYSVGIGQISSEVPQNLSASRPQDRQFILSSKKLLLSDSGFYLCAAGQGELQPQHFGDGTRLSIL.

The chain recombines TRBV9 with TRBJ2-5; 8 nucleotides agree with TRBD1. Germline CDR1 SGDLS, CDR2 YYNGEE. J was trimmed by 2 bases and V by 4 bases; bases with no gene match: 4. The CDR3 extends over 14 amino acids. CDR3 in amino acids: CASSTGQEQETQYF. DNA of the CDR3: TGTGCCAGCAGCACGGGACAGGAGCAAGAGACCCAGTACTTC. The full variable domain, rest sourced from reference TRBV9 and TRBJ2-5, is DSGVTQTPKHLITATGQRVTLRCSPRSGDLSVYWYQQSLDQGLQFLIQYYNGEERAKGNILERFSAQQFPDLHSELNLSSLELGDSALYFCASSTGQEQETQYFGPGTRLLVL.